These 7 T cell receptor beta chains came from one sample sequenced in a study of cytomegalovirus exposure and HLA in healthy donors. The PCR employed 60 Vbeta primers together with 13 Jbeta primers. The method was immunoSEQ multiplex PCR; TCRdb's version includes in-frame clones alone and lacks a portion of them. This sample has 200,000 to 250,000 clones, with approximately 87% found just once. What was sequenced was PBMCs. The receptor source for this set is a human donor in good health.

V is TRBV10-3 and J is TRBJ2-5; TRBD1 matches 8 bases. The CDR3 is 15 residues long. Germline V CDR1 and CDR2: ENHRY, SYGVKD. J lost 7 bases, V lost 3 bases, and 10 bases had no gene match. CDR3 DNA: TGTGCCATCAGTGACTCGGGACAGGCCCTCGGGACCCAGTACTTC. This sequence encodes CAISDSGQALGTQYF.

The J gene is TRBJ1-1, the V gene TRBV5-4, with TRBD1 matching 12 bases. The CDR3 consists of 16 residues. Germline values: CDR1 SGHNT, CDR2 YYREEE (reference sequence). With V trimmed by 4 bases and J by 2 bases, 6 bases remained unmatched. This CDR3 reads CASSHRDRGPNTEAFF. CDR3 sequence (DNA): TGTGCCAGCAGCCACCGGGACAGGGGGCCCAACACTGAAGCTTTCTTT.

With regard to this clone: In the same sample, other DNA sequences code for this CDR3. The CDR3 DNA follows: TGTGCCAGCAGTCTTTCTTACAATGAGCAGTTCTTC. As protein: CASSLSYNEQFF. This rearrangement joins TRBV28 to TRBJ2-1; D is unresolved. Looked up from germline, CDR1 is MDHEN and CDR2 is SYDVKM. Trimming shortened V by 5 bases and J by 4 bases, and 6 bases separated the two germline ends. This CDR3 spans 12 amino acids.

V is TRBV5-1 and J is TRBJ2-7; TRBD2 agrees at 12 bases. CDR3 length equals 17 residues. V was clipped by 0 bases and J by 2 bases; unmatched bases: 6. Germline V lookup: CDR1 SGHRS, CDR2 YFSETQ. The DNA of the CDR3 is TGCGCCAGCAGCTTGGTCTGGGCTAGCGGGAGGGCCTACGAGCAGTACTTC. Protein product: CASSLVWASGRAYEQYF.

This clone has only one observation. The rearrangement links TRBV5-8 to TRBJ1-1; D remains unclear. The V end lost 0 bases, the J end lost 3 bases, and 3 bases lay between the germline ends. CDR3 length equals 12 residues. Per germline, CDR1 SGHTS and CDR2 YDEGEE. CDR3 residues: CASSLADTEAFF. CDR3 sequence (DNA): TGTGCCAGCAGCTTGGCGGACACTGAAGCTTTCTTT.

This chain connects TRBV9 to TRBJ1-1; D call uncertain. The V end lost 2 bases, the J end lost 1 base, and 9 bases lay between the germline ends. The CDR3 length is 14 residues. Germline assignment: CDR1 SGDLS and CDR2 YYNGEE. Written as DNA, the CDR3 is TGTGCCAGCAGCGTTAATAACAGGAACACTGAAGCTTTCTTT. Protein: CASSVNNRNTEAFF.

The V gene is TRBV2, the J gene TRBJ2-3; D possibly corresponds to TRBD2 (6 bases). The CDR3 runs 15 residues. Per germline, CDR1 SNHLY and CDR2 FYNNEI. Trimming took 8 bases from V and 4 from J, leaving 19 bases between them. The CDR3 reads CASLEPGEGADTQYF. The CDR3 DNA reads TGTGCCAGCCTCGAACCGGGAGAAGGGGCAGATACGCAGTATTTT. The full variable domain, completed using reference TRBV2 and TRBJ2-3, is EPEVTQTPSHQVTQMGQEVILRCVPISNHLYFYWYRQILGQKVEFLVSFYNNEISEKSEIFDDQFSVERPDGSNFTLKIRSTKLEDSAMYFCASLEPGEGADTQYFGPGTRLTVL.